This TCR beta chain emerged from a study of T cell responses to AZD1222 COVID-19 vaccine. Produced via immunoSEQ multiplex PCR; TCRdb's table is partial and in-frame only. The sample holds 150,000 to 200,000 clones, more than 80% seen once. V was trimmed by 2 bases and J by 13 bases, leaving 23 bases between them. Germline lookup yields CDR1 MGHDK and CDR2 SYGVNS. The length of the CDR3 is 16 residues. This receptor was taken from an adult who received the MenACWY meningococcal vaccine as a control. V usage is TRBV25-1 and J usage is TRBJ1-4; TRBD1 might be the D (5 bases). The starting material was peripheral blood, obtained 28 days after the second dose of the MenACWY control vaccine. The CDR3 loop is CASSESKGHWSKGLFF. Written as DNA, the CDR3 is TGTGCCAGCAGTGAAAGTAAAGGACATTGGAGCAAAGGACTGTTTTTT.